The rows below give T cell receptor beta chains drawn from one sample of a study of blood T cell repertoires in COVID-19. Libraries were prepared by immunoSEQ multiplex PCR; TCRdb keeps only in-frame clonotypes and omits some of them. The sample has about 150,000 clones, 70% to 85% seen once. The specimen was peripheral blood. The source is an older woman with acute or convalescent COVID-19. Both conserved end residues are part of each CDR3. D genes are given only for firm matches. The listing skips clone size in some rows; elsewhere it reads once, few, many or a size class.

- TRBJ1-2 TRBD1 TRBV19 CASSRTGINYGYTF TGTGCCAGTAGTAGGACAGGGATAAACTATGGCTACACCTTC
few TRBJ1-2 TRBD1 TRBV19 CASKNRGTYGYTF TGTGCCAGTAAGAACAGGGGGACCTATGGCTACACCTTC
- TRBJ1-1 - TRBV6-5 CASSYSGVNTEAFF TGTGCCAGCAGTTACTCCGGGGTGAACACTGAAGCTTTCTTT
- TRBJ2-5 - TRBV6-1 CASSEVVSWQETQYF TGTGCCAGCAGTGAAGTCGTTAGCTGGCAAGAGACCCAGTACTTC
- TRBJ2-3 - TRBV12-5 CASGFLRLIAGSLDTQYF TGTGCTAGTGGATTCCTTCGTTTAATCGCGGGCTCGTTAGATACGCAGTATTTT
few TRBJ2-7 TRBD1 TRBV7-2 CASSVSGTVIYEQYF TGTGCCAGCAGCGTTTCCGGGACAGTTATCTACGAGCAGTACTTC
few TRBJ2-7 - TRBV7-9 CASSLYYEQYF TGTGCCAGCAGCCTATACTACGAGCAGTACTTC
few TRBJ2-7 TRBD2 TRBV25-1 CASSEHGEGTYEQYF TGTGCCAGCAGTGAACATGGGGAGGGAACCTACGAGCAGTACTTC
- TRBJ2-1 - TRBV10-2 CASSEQGWNEQFF TGCGCCAGCAGTGAGCAGGGGTGGAATGAGCAGTTCTTC
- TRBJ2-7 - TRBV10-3 CAISEPSYEQYF TGTGCCATCAGTGAACCTAGCTACGAGCAGTACTTC
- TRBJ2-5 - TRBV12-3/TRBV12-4 CASSLAGGTQYF TGTGCCAGCAGTTTAGCTGGCGGGACCCAGTACTTC
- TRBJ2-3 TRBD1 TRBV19 CASRVKGQGAADTQYF TGTGCCAGTAGGGTAAAGGGACAGGGAGCGGCAGATACGCAGTATTTT
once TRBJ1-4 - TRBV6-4 CASSAPGWDEKLFF TGTGCCAGCAGTGCGCCAGGGTGGGATGAAAAACTGTTTTTT
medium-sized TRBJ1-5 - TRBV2 CASRPGQTGQPQHF TGTGCCAGCAGGCCAGGACAGACCGGTCAGCCCCAGCATTTT
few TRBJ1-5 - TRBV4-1 CASSPDGRTVGGNQPQHF TGCGCCAGCAGCCCAGACGGCCGGACAGTCGGGGGCAATCAGCCCCAGCATTTT
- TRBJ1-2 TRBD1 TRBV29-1 CSVVSRTGHSSYGYTF TGCAGCGTTGTTTCGCGGACAGGGCACTCAAGCTATGGCTACACCTTC
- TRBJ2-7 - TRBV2 CASSDRGESREQYF TGTGCCAGCAGTGATAGGGGTGAAAGTAGAGAGCAGTACTTC
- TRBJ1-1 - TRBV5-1 CASSALWADMNTEAFF TGCGCCAGCAGCGCCTTGTGGGCAGACATGAACACTGAAGCTTTCTTT